The rows below give T cell receptor beta chains drawn from one sample of a study of CD8 T cells in ankylosing spondylitis. MiXCR, applied by TCRdb to the 5' RACE reads, yields one record per CDR3 protein. Seen here are about 540,000 distinct CDR3 sequences, about 12% observed once, and the top ten hold nearly 7%. Sequencing used blood, either unsorted or a sorted T cell fraction (not recorded which). These receptors were obtained from a male donor with ankylosing spondylitis. The CDR3 runs from the conserved cysteine through the conserved F or W. Fields, in order: D gene, J gene, clone size, V gene, CDR3 protein, CDR3 DNA. D genes are given only for firm matches. Size is stated for part of the rows, as once, few or many counts, or as a class when the clone is expanded.

NA | TRBJ2-2 | many | TRBV11-2 | CASSLVRTGELFF | TGTGCCAGCAGCTTAGTACGCACCGGGGAGCTGTTTTTT
NA | TRBJ2-1 | NA | TRBV7-9 | CASSLVVRDNEQFF | TGTGCCAGCAGCTTAGTCGTCAGGGATAATGAGCAGTTCTTC
TRBD1 | TRBJ2-7 | many | TRBV3-1 | CASSQGTGTYEQYF | TGTGCCAGCAGCCAAGGGACAGGGACCTACGAGCAGTACTTC
TRBD2 | TRBJ2-5 | few | TRBV11-2 | CASSWSGGGGETQYF | TGTGCCAGCAGCTGGTCGGGAGGGGGTGGAGAGACCCAGTACTTC
TRBD1 | TRBJ1-1 | NA | TRBV29-1 | CSANRGSEAFF | TGCAGCGCTAACAGGGGTTCGGAAGCTTTCTTT
NA | TRBJ1-1 | NA | TRBV10-1 | CASSEGRGWETEAFF | TGCGCCAGCAGTGAGGGCAGGGGATGGGAAACTGAAGCTTTCTTT
NA | TRBJ1-6 | few | TRBV30 | CAWSGHDNSPLHF | TGTGCCTGGAGTGGCCACGACAATTCACCCCTCCACTTT
TRBD1 | TRBJ1-3 | many | TRBV11-2 | CASSLGGYSGNTIYF | TGTGCCAGCAGCCTAGGGGGCTACTCTGGAAACACCATATATTTT
TRBD2 | TRBJ2-4 | NA | TRBV19 | CASSASGRIQYF | TGTGCCAGTAGTGCTAGCGGGCGGATTCAGTACTTC
NA | TRBJ2-1 | many | TRBV3-1 | CASRQEPRRNEQFF | TGTGCCAGCAGGCAGGAACCGAGGCGCAATGAGCAGTTCTTC
NA | TRBJ2-5 | NA | TRBV24-1 | CATRSTGGGETQYF | TGTGCCACCAGATCAACAGGGGGGGGTGAGACCCAGTACTTC
TRBD1 | TRBJ1-5 | many | TRBV4-1 | CASSQDDRGRNQPQHF | TGCGCCAGCAGCCAAGATGACAGGGGGCGGAATCAGCCCCAGCATTTT
NA | TRBJ2-3 | NA | TRBV6-5 | CASSLAIRPNTQYF | TGTGCCAGCAGTTTAGCAATTCGACCTAATACGCAGTATTTT
NA | TRBJ2-2 | many | TRBV5-1 | CASSPDFSGTGELFF | TGCGCCAGCAGCCCCGACTTCTCCGGCACCGGGGAGCTGTTTTTT
NA | TRBJ1-1 | few | TRBV7-8 | CASSPTWGFVGAFF | TGTGCCAGCAGCCCCACTTGGGGCTTTGTAGGGGCTTTCTTT
NA | TRBJ1-1 | many | TRBV5-6 | CASSIPTRNTEAFF | TGTGCCAGCAGCATACCGACCCGGAACACTGAAGCTTTCTTT
NA | TRBJ2-3 | NA | TRBV9 | CASSARGGGGTDTQYF | TGTGCCAGCAGCGCCCGCGGGGGCGGAGGTACAGATACGCAGTATTTT
NA | TRBJ2-4 | NA | TRBV2 | CASSPAAGQNIQYF | TGTGCCAGCAGCCCCGCAGCGGGCCAAAACATTCAGTACTTC
TRBD1 | TRBJ2-5 | few | TRBV4-2 | CASSQDRGPQETQYF | TGTGCCAGCAGCCAAGACAGGGGGCCTCAGGAGACCCAGTACTTC
NA | TRBJ1-1 | NA | TRBV29-1 | CSGNEPRRGTEAFF | TGCAGCGGGAACGAGCCTCGGAGAGGGACTGAAGCTTTCTTT
TRBD1 | TRBJ2-3 | many | TRBV11-2 | CASSSPGQQTDTQYF | TGTGCCAGCAGCTCACCGGGACAGCAGACAGATACGCAGTATTTT
NA | TRBJ2-6 | NA | TRBV7-9 | CASSKARATGANVLTF | TGTGCCAGCAGCAAGGCCCGGGCCACTGGGGCCAACGTCCTGACTTTC
NA | TRBJ1-1 | few | TRBV6-1 | CASGGVGYTEAFF | TGTGCCAGCGGGGGGGTAGGATACACTGAAGCTTTCTTT
NA | TRBJ2-7 | few | TRBV12-3/TRBV12-4 | CASSLGTPTYEQYF | TGTGCCAGCAGTTTAGGGACACCCACCTACGAGCAGTACTTC
NA | TRBJ1-1 | NA | TRBV6-1 | CASSARQGTMNTEAFF | TGTGCCAGCAGTGCCCGCCAAGGCACTATGAACACTGAAGCTTTCTTT
NA | TRBJ2-1 | few | TRBV27 | CASRYLGGNEQFF | TGTGCCAGCAGATACCTTGGGGGCAATGAGCAGTTCTTC
TRBD1 | TRBJ1-1 | many | TRBV6-1 | CASSRQGTEAFF | TGTGCCAGCAGTCGACAGGGCACTGAAGCTTTCTTT
NA | TRBJ2-7 | NA | TRBV5-1 | CASSLDWGRAFTYEQYF | TGCGCCAGCAGCTTGGATTGGGGCCGAGCTTTTACCTACGAGCAGTACTTC
NA | TRBJ2-5 | NA | TRBV10-3 | CAIAQGETQYF | TGTGCCATAGCACAAGGGGAGACCCAGTACTTC
NA | TRBJ1-4 | few | TRBV20-1 | CSARDLWRGTEKLFF | TGCAGTGCTAGAGATCTATGGAGGGGGACTGAAAAACTGTTTTTT
NA | TRBJ2-2 | NA | TRBV5-5 | CASSLGDYPVELFF | TGTGCCAGCAGCTTGGGCGACTACCCGGTAGAGCTGTTTTTT
NA | TRBJ2-7 | many | TRBV12-3/TRBV12-4 | CASSPTPGEQYF | TGTGCCAGCAGTCCGACACCTGGGGAGCAGTACTTC
TRBD2 | TRBJ2-3 | many | TRBV5-1 | CASSLSGDTDTQYF | TGCGCCAGCAGCTTGAGCGGGGACACAGATACGCAGTATTTT
NA | TRBJ1-1 | many | TRBV5-6 | CASSADYTEAFF | TGTGCCAGCAGCGCGGACTACACTGAAGCTTTCTTT
TRBD1 | TRBJ1-1 | NA | TRBV10-1 | CASSGPEQGANTEAFF | TGCGCCAGCAGTGGCCCAGAACAGGGGGCGAACACTGAAGCTTTCTTT
TRBD2 | TRBJ2-1 | many | TRBV24-1 | CATSDSSSGDLDEQFF | TGTGCCACCAGTGATTCCTCTAGCGGTGACCTCGATGAGCAGTTCTTC
NA | TRBJ1-6 | NA | TRBV30 | CAWSSPGSDNSPLHF | TGTGCCTGGAGTTCCCCCGGTTCCGATAATTCACCCCTCCACTTT
TRBD1 | TRBJ2-5 | NA | TRBV6-1 | CASSEGQGSAETQYF | TGTGCCAGCAGTGAGGGACAGGGTTCTGCGGAGACCCAGTACTTC
NA | TRBJ2-3 | few | TRBV4-1 | CASSHVGGIGTDTQYF | TGCGCCAGCAGCCATGTAGGCGGAATAGGCACAGATACGCAGTATTTT
NA | TRBJ1-1 | NA | TRBV12-3/TRBV12-4 | CASSMGENTEAFF | TGTGCCAGCAGTATGGGGGAGAACACTGAAGCTTTCTTT
NA | TRBJ2-5 | NA | TRBV5-6 | CASYQGGFQETQYF | TGTGCCAGCTACCAGGGGGGCTTTCAAGAGACCCAGTACTTC
TRBD2 | TRBJ2-1 | few | TRBV7-9 | CASSFPAGPPYNEQFF | TGTGCCAGCAGCTTCCCAGCGGGGCCTCCCTACAATGAGCAGTTCTTC
NA | TRBJ2-5 | NA | TRBV20-1 | CSARWETQYF | TGCAGTGCTAGATGGGAGACCCAGTACTTC
NA | TRBJ1-2 | few | TRBV2 | CASSATGAFPYGYTF | TGTGCCAGCAGTGCAACGGGGGCTTTCCCCTATGGCTACACCTTC
NA | TRBJ1-1 | many | TRBV6-1 | CASSEMGIENTEAFF | TGTGCCAGCAGTGAGATGGGGATAGAGAACACTGAAGCTTTCTTT
TRBD2 | TRBJ2-7 | few | TRBV29-1 | CSVAPVMKREVQYF | TGCAGCGTTGCCCCGGTAATGAAGCGGGAGGTGCAGTACTTC
TRBD1 | TRBJ1-1 | NA | TRBV20-1 | CSAGRDRSMNTEAFF | TGCAGTGCTGGCCGGGACAGATCGATGAACACTGAAGCTTTCTTT
NA | TRBJ2-6 | NA | TRBV5-1 | CASSLVGQTASGANVLTF | TGCGCCAGCAGCTTGGTGGGTCAGACAGCCTCTGGGGCCAACGTCCTGACTTTC